This TCR beta chain was documented in a study of blood T cells in healthy people across ages. The CDR3 sequence is 15 residues long. Germline loops: CDR1 SGHTA, CDR2 FQGNSA. V was clipped by 1 base and J by 5 bases; unmatched bases: 4. Primed by a sample-barcoded 5' primer and a J-beta primer mix, a second PCR proceeded for 7 to 11 cycles. TCRdb independently ran MiXCR on the 5' RACE reads; one entry per CDR3 protein. The table records about 810,000 distinct CDR3 sequences, around 34% of them present only once. The clonotype comes from a man aged 18-30 years in good health. V usage is TRBV7-2 and J usage is TRBJ2-3; 9 bases are shared with TRBD1. Sequencing was done on a sample of blood. The DNA of the CDR3 is TGTGCCAGCAGCTTAGGCGGGACAGGGCAAGATACGCAGTATTTT. Residues: CASSLGGTGQDTQYF.